This T cell receptor beta chain was identified in a study of CD8 T cells in ankylosing spondylitis. Broader study findings: With a CD8+ phenotype, disease-linked clones were relatively rare in peripheral blood. What seemed typical of ankylosing spondylitis blood was a TCR beta motif built from several highly homologous variants. Some of these motif variants have turned up before, in reports on reactive arthritis synovial fluid and blood. Matched ankylosing spondylitis synovial fluid reportedly contained a significantly enriched population of disease-linked clones.

TCRdb passed the 5' RACE reads through MiXCR, listing each CDR3 protein once. The sample has hundreds of thousands of distinct CDR3 sequences; roughly 32% are singletons. This CDR3 has 12 amino acids. CDR1 and CDR2 from the germline V gene are LGHDT and YNNKEL (reference sequence). Trimming left V 4 bases short and J 8 bases short, with 9 bases between. A few counts support this clonotype. Its antigen is not known. The TCR originated in a male donor with ankylosing spondylitis or in good health (not recorded which). The chain combines TRBV3-1 with TRBJ2-4; D is ambiguous. Source material: blood, either unsorted or a sorted T cell fraction (not recorded which). CDR3 sequence reads: CASSLSWDIQYF. CDR3 DNA: TGTGCCAGCAGCCTTTCATGGGACATTCAGTACTTC.